A selection of T cell receptor beta chains follows, all from one sample in a study of CD8+ T cells in alopecia areata. Method: immunoSEQ multiplex PCR; TCRdb's copy keeps in-frame clones and lacks some. The sample shows approximately 99,000 clones, under 65% of them seen only once. The sequenced sample was NKG2D-low CD8+ T cells sorted from blood. Receptors originate from a human donor with alopecia areata. The CDR3 runs from the conserved cysteine through the conserved F or W. The D gene is left open where the match is weak. Clone size is given for some rows only: seen once, a few or many times, or a class if the clone is expanded.

TRBD2,-,TRBJ2-1,18,TRBV5-1,TGCGCCAGCAGCTTGGTTCTAGCGGGAGGACACTTGAACAATGAGCAGTTCTTC,CASSLVLAGGHLNNEQFF
-,-,TRBJ2-2,14,TRBV4-1,TGCGCCAGCAGCCAAGGTCCGAACACCGGGGAGCTGTTTTTT,CASSQGPNTGELFF
-,-,TRBJ2-3,14,TRBV30,TGTGCCTGGGAAGAAGGACAGATCACAGATACGCAGTATTTT,CAWEEGQITDTQYF
TRBD2,many,TRBJ2-3,15,TRBV19,TGTGCCAGTAGTCCCGGACTAGAACTGGCAGATACGCAGTATTTT,CASSPGLELADTQYF
-,-,TRBJ1-2,15,TRBV14,TGTGCCAGCAGCCCTCGGGACCGACCAAACTATGGCTACACCTTC,CASSPRDRPNYGYTF
TRBD2,-,TRBJ2-1,18,TRBV5-1,TGCGCCAGCAGCAGGGGGAGACTAGCGGGAGGGCAGGACAATGAGCAGTTCTTC,CASSRGRLAGGQDNEQFF
-,once,TRBJ2-7,15,TRBV4-1,TGCGCCAGCAGCCAAGTGACAGCTTTCTCGGTGGAGCAGTACTTC,CASSQVTAFSVEQYF
-,-,TRBJ2-7,13,TRBV27,TGTGCCAGCGGGGATGCGGTCTACTACGAGCAGTACTTC,CASGDAVYYEQYF
TRBD1,-,TRBJ1-5,15,TRBV5-1,TGCGCCAGCAGCATAGGGACAGGTAGCAATCAGCCCCAGCATTTT,CASSIGTGSNQPQHF
-,few,TRBJ2-7,13,TRBV2,TGTGCCAGCAGTGATACAGGGAGTCGCGAGCAGTACTTC,CASSDTGSREQYF
-,-,TRBJ2-5,14,TRBV11-2,TGTGCCAGCAGCCCCGACTGGGGAGATGAGACCCAGTACTTC,CASSPDWGDETQYF
-,-,TRBJ1-1,12,TRBV28,TGTGCCAGCAGTTGGGGGAACACTGAAGCTTTCTTT,CASSWGNTEAFF
-,once,TRBJ2-3,14,TRBV7-9,TGTGCCAGCAGCCAAAGCGGAAGCACAGATACGCAGTATTTT,CASSQSGSTDTQYF
-,once,TRBJ2-5,14,TRBV7-6,TGTGCCAGCAGCTTAGTTTCGGACCAAGAGACCCAGTACTTC,CASSLVSDQETQYF
-,few,TRBJ2-5,12,TRBV6-5,TGTGCCAGCAGTTCCCCCTCCGAGACCCAGTACTTC,CASSSPSETQYF
-,few,TRBJ1-2,13,TRBV13,TGTGCCAGCAGCGAGGCTCCCTCCCACGGCTACACCTTC,CASSEAPSHGYTF
-,few,TRBJ2-7,15,TRBV28,TGTGCCAGCAGTCCCCCCTCGACTAGTTTCTACGAGCAGTACTTC,CASSPPSTSFYEQYF
-,-,TRBJ2-6,15,TRBV27,TGTGCCAGCAGTTTAGTCCTCCCTGGGGCCAACGTCCTGACTTTC,CASSLVLPGANVLTF
-,-,TRBJ1-5,16,TRBV19,TGTGCCAGTAGGCCAATCGTAACAGGGAGCAATCAGCCCCAGCATTTT,CASRPIVTGSNQPQHF
-,-,TRBJ1-2,12,TRBV27,TGTGCCAGCAGCCCCTCTGGGGGGGGCTACACCTTC,CASSPSGGGYTF
-,-,TRBJ2-3,16,TRBV27,TGTGCCAGCAGCACCCCGGGGCTAGCTATCACAGATACGCAGTATTTT,CASSTPGLAITDTQYF
-,-,TRBJ2-3,12,TRBV25-1,TGTGCCAGCAGTGAAGGAACAGATACGCAGTATTTT,CASSEGTDTQYF
-,-,TRBJ1-4,15,TRBV28,TGTGCCAGCAGGGCGAAGGGGGAATCAATGAAAAAACTGTTTTTT,CASRAKGESMKKLFF
TRBD1,-,TRBJ2-3,16,TRBV2,TGTGCCAGCAGTGACCGACAGGGGGTGGAGACAGATACGCAGTATTTT,CASSDRQGVETDTQYF
-,-,TRBJ2-5,13,TRBV6-5,TGTGCCAGCAGTTACCGGCCAGAAGAGACCCAGTACTTC,CASSYRPEETQYF
TRBD1,few,TRBJ2-7,16,TRBV7-9,TGTGCCAGCAGCGGAGGGACAGGGAATCCCTCCTACGAGCAGTACTTC,CASSGGTGNPSYEQYF
-,-,TRBJ2-2,15,TRBV6-5,TGTGCCAGCAGTTACTTGGCAGGGTCGGCCGGGGAGCTGTTTTTT,CASSYLAGSAGELFF
-,-,TRBJ2-1,10,TRBV6-1,TGTGCCAGCAGGGGAAATGAGCAGTTCTTC,CASRGNEQFF
TRBD1,-,TRBJ1-2,14,TRBV28,TGTGCCAGCAGCCTTAACAGGGGGCGGGAGGTCTACACCTTC,CASSLNRGREVYTF
-,-,TRBJ1-4,13,TRBV27,TGTGCCAGCAGTGTCGGGCGGTATGAAAAACTGTTTTTT,CASSVGRYEKLFF
-,few,TRBJ1-1,14,TRBV2,TGCGCCAGCAGCCAAGTGTCTATCTCTACTGAAGCTTTCTTT,CASSQVSISTEAFF
TRBD1,-,TRBJ2-6,19,TRBV7-9,TGTGCCAGCAGCTTCCCCAGGACAGGCGGAAGCTCTGGGGCCAACGTCCTGACTTTC,CASSFPRTGGSSGANVLTF
TRBD2,-,TRBJ2-7,16,TRBV9,TGTGCCAGCAGCGTTATACTCAGCGGGAGCTCCTACGAGCAGTACTTC,CASSVILSGSSYEQYF
-,-,TRBJ1-1,14,TRBV29-1,TGCAGCGTTTACGACTCGGACACGAACACTGAAGCTTTCTTT,CSVYDSDTNTEAFF
-,-,TRBJ1-2,22,TRBV21-1,TGTGCCAGCAGCGAACTAATTGGGCCCTGGTGGGGGCGCGAGGAAAACTGGTATGGCTACACCTTC,CASSELIGPWWGREENWYGYTF
-,few,TRBJ2-7,14,TRBV15,TGTGCCACCAGCGGGGCGGGAAGCTCCTACGAGCAGTACTTC,CATSGAGSSYEQYF
TRBD1,-,TRBJ1-5,14,TRBV6-1,TGTGCCAGCAGGACAGGGGGCGAAGGTCAGCCCCAGCATTTT,CASRTGGEGQPQHF
-,-,TRBJ2-2,16,TRBV7-3,TGTGCCAGCAGCTTAACTCGTCGGTTGAACACCGGGGAGCTGTTTTTT,CASSLTRRLNTGELFF
-,-,TRBJ1-2,15,TRBV19,TGTGCCAGTAGTATAGCACAACTTTCTAACTATGGCTACACCTTC,CASSIAQLSNYGYTF
TRBD1,-,TRBJ2-4,16,TRBV5-4,TGTGCCAGCAGCTTGGGGACAGGGTCAACCAAAAACATTCAGTACTTC,CASSLGTGSTKNIQYF
-,-,TRBJ2-7,13,TRBV7-9,TGTGCCAGCAGCTTTCAGAGCTCCTACGAGCAGTACTTC,CASSFQSSYEQYF